Listed here are 23 T cell receptor beta chains from one sample, sequenced in a study of blood T cells in healthy people across ages. The authors ran a second PCR of about 7 to 11 cycles using a sample-barcoded 5' primer and a J-beta primer mix. TCRdb used MiXCR to reprocess the 5' RACE reads, holding one entry per CDR3 protein. The sample has about 720,000 distinct CDR3 sequences, about a fifth seen once. Material for sequencing was blood. The origin of the receptors is a man in his sixties or seventies in good health.

This clonotype has more than one count but fewer than ten. This rearrangement joins TRBV28 to TRBJ2-5; possibly TRBD1 for D (7 bases). The J call may not be correct, given that the DNA end is closer to TRBJ2-7. The CDR3 is 16 amino acids. Germline V lookup: CDR1 MDHEN, CDR2 SYDVKM. Here the CDR3 DNA reads TGTGCCAGCAGTTTATTAGGAGGGGGCGAAGGGAACGAGCAGTACTTC. This translates into CASSLLGGGEGNEQYF.

This clonotype was found once. A junction end diverges from the germline sequence, so it may reflect a read error. The chain employs TRBV5-1 and TRBJ1-4, with D unclear. The CDR3 is made up of 13 amino acids. Germline V gives CDR1 SGHRS, CDR2 YFSETQ. The CDR3 here is CANSLDQVGKLFF. In DNA, the CDR3 is TGCGCCAACAGCTTGGATCAGGTGGGGAAACTGTTTTTT.

This clonotype was counted only a few times. This chain joins TRBV5-1 and TRBJ1-1, with 7 nucleotides matching TRBD1. V shed 4 bases and J 5 bases; nucleotides not matched to a gene: 23. CDR3 length equals 19 residues. The germline CDR1 and CDR2 sequences are SGHRS and YFSETQ. The CDR3 DNA reads as TGCGCCAGCAGCGCCCCGGGACAGTTTTTCCAATACGGGGGGACTGAAGCTTTCTTT. Its translation: CASSAPGQFFQYGGTEAFF.

CDR3 DNA: TGTGCCAGCAGCGTTGCGGGGGACAGGGGGCGCAATGAGCAGTTCTTC. Translated, it gives CASSVAGDRGRNEQFF. The chain is built from TRBV9 and TRBJ2-5, with 12 bases lining up with TRBD1. The last part of the DNA fits TRBJ2-1 better; the J call may be wrong. This CDR3 spans 16 amino acids. Germline values: CDR1 SGDLS, CDR2 YYNGEE.

The rearrangement uses TRBV7-6 and TRBJ2-1; D is unresolved. Germline-derived CDR1 and CDR2 are SGHVS and FNYEAQ. The CDR3 contains 13 residues. V was cut by 8 bases and J by 5 bases, with 13 bases left in between. The CDR3, as DNA: TGTGCCAGCCCCTGGTGGGCCGACAATGAGCAGTTCTTC. As protein: CASPWWADNEQFF.

The chain combines TRBV5-1 with TRBJ2-3; D remains unclear. CDR1 is SGHRS and CDR2 is YFSETQ in the germline V gene. This CDR3 is 14 amino acids long. The V gene lost 0 bases and the J gene lost 1 base, with 6 bases spanning the gap. The chain's CDR3 is CASSLEDRTDTQYF. CDR3 nucleotides: TGCGCCAGCAGCTTGGAGGACCGCACAGATACGCAGTATTTT.

Ten or more counts support this clonotype. This chain links TRBV7-2 with TRBJ1-6; D is ambiguous. The CDR3 contains 13 residues. Per germline, CDR1 SGHTA and CDR2 FQGNSA. V was pared by 4 bases and J by 6 bases, with 7 bases between. CDR3 in amino acids: CASSYAINSPLHF. As DNA, the CDR3 is TGTGCCAGCAGCTATGCCATTAATTCACCCCTCCACTTT.

CDR3 DNA: TGTGCCAGCAGCTTGCCTGCGACACCTCTTTACGAGCAGTACTTC. This translates into CASSLPATPLYEQYF. The rearrangement links TRBV5-6 to TRBJ2-7; D remains ambiguous. The CDR3 has 15 amino acids. V gave up 1 base and J gave up 4 bases, with 15 bases separating them. The germline V gene encodes CDR1 SGHDT and CDR2 YYEEEE.

There are many counts of this clonotype. This rearrangement joins TRBV7-3 to TRBJ1-1, with TRBD1 matching over 9 bases. Germline assignment: CDR1 SGHTA and CDR2 FQGTGA. The CDR3 totals 13 residues. The V and J ends lost 3 bases and 6 bases, in that order; junction bases with no gene match: 2. DNA for the CDR3: TGTGCCAGCAGCTTGGACAGGGGTGCTGAAGCTTTCTTT. Protein sequence: CASSLDRGAEAFF.

This clonotype was seen only a few times. The chain employs TRBV7-9 and TRBJ1-2, with unresolved D. Trimming shortened V by 6 bases and J by 2 bases, and 16 bases separated the two germline ends. Germline lookup yields CDR1 SEHNR and CDR2 FQNEAQ (reference sequence). The CDR3 has 15 residues. CDR3 sequence: CASSHRLPGNYGYTF. CDR3 coding DNA: TGTGCCAGCAGTCACCGGCTGCCAGGCAACTATGGCTACACCTTC.

This clonotype was seen more than once but under ten times. The chain employs TRBV20-1 and TRBJ2-5, with 13 bases lining up with TRBD2. The last part of the DNA fits TRBJ2-1 better; the J call may be wrong. Germline V CDR1 and CDR2: DFQATT, SNEGSKA (reference sequence). The CDR3 sequence is 16 residues long. The CDR3 region has the DNA TGCAGTGCTAGAGATCCCAGGACTAGCGGGAGTAATGAGCAGTTCTTC. It codes for CSARDPRTSGSNEQFF.

This clonotype appeared many times. J is TRBJ2-5 and V is TRBV14, with 7 bases fitting TRBD2. Germline-derived CDR1 and CDR2 are SGHDN and FVKESK. Trimming cost V 2 bases and J 3 bases; bases outside gene matches: 15. CDR3 length: 18 amino acids. The CDR3 region has the DNA TGTGCCAGCAGCCAATCCTCGCGGGAGATGAGTTTTGAAGAGACCCAGTACTTC. Amino acids: CASSQSSREMSFEETQYF.

This CDR3 is CASSLHSGNTIYF. CDR3 sequence (DNA): TGTGCCAGCAGTTTGCACTCAGGGAACACCATATATTTT. This chain uses TRBV12-3 or TRBV12-4 with TRBJ1-3, with TRBD1 as a possible D gene (5 bases). The V end lost 3 bases, the J end lost 7 bases, and 10 bases lay between the germline ends. This CDR3 spans 13 amino acids.

The chain uses TRBV20-1 and TRBJ2-3; 8 nucleotides agree with TRBD2. Looked up from germline, CDR1 is DFQATT and CDR2 is SNEGSKA (reference sequence). The CDR3 sequence is 15 residues long. J was trimmed by 6 bases and V by 5 bases; bases with no gene match: 13. CDR3 loop: CSAPRERGPGDTQYF. The DNA for the CDR3 is TGCAGTGCTCCACGGGAGCGGGGGCCGGGGGATACGCAGTATTTT.

The DNA for the CDR3 is TGTGCCATCAGTGACGGGACTAGCGGGGGCAGACGGACAGATACGCAGTATTTT. Its protein is CAISDGTSGGRRTDTQYF. The chain combines TRBV10-3 with TRBJ2-3, with 14 positions matching TRBD2. From germline, CDR1 is ENHRY and CDR2 SYGVKD. This CDR3 has 18 residues. V lost 3 bases, J lost 3 bases, and 8 bases stayed unmatched.

This chain joins TRBV20-1 and TRBJ1-4; D is unresolved. CDR3 length equals 13 residues. Germline V gene lookup returns CDR1 DFQATT and CDR2 SNEGSKA (reference sequence). The V end was cut by 0 bases, the J end by 13 bases, with 15 bases between. The CDR3, as DNA: TGCAGTGCTAGAGATCCGTCTGGGATGGGACTGTTTTTT. Its protein product is CSARDPSGMGLFF.

Many counts were recorded for this clonotype. The genes are TRBV24-1 and TRBJ2-5, with D maybe TRBD1 (6 bases). From germline, CDR1 is KGHDR and CDR2 SFDVKD. The CDR3 is made up of 15 amino acids. Between the trimmed V and J ends, which lost 3 bases and 7 bases, there was a span of 17 bases. The CDR3 nucleotides read TGTGCCACCAGTGATCCAAACAGGGAACGCGGGACCCAGTACTTC. It is translated as CATSDPNRERGTQYF.

The chain employs TRBV12-3 or TRBV12-4 and TRBJ1-4; D may be TRBD1 (5 bases). V lost 5 bases, J lost 8 bases, and 15 bases lay in between. This CDR3 is 14 amino acids long. CDR3 nucleotide sequence: TGTGCCAGCAGTCCGCTAGGGGTTGGGGAAAAACTGTTTTTT. It encodes CASSPLGVGEKLFF.

The chain is built from TRBV23-1 and TRBJ1-6, with D unclear. TRBV23-1 is placed among ORFs of uncertain function. V was cut by 2 bases and J by 0 bases, with 14 bases left in between. The CDR3 sequence is 18 residues long. The CDR3 here is CASSQRGDKSSYNSPLHF. CDR3 sequence (DNA): TGCGCCAGCAGTCAACGTGGAGACAAGAGCTCCTATAATTCACCCCTCCACTTT.

This clonotype was counted ten times or more. The chain links TRBV10-3 to TRBJ2-5; D is undetermined. V gave up 0 bases and J gave up 5 bases, with 10 bases separating them. This CDR3 has 14 residues. CDR1 and CDR2 from the germline V gene are ENHRY and SYGVKD. CDR3 nucleotide sequence: TGTGCCATCAGTGAGTCGGTGGCGTCGGAGACCCAGTACTTC. Translating gives CAISESVASETQYF.

The V call is TRBV25-1, the J call TRBJ1-2, with TRBD1 as a possible D gene (5 bases). Germline V gene data show CDR1 as MGHDK and CDR2 as SYGVNS. V was cut by 5 bases and J by 8 bases, with 12 bases left in between. The CDR3 loop spans 12 amino acids. CDR3 region: CASSTGWGGYTF. The CDR3 DNA reads TGTGCCAGCAGTACCGGTTGGGGGGGCTACACCTTC.

This clonotype was seen a handful of times. CDR3 coding DNA: TGTGCCAGCAGCCCCAGAGCCCTCTCTGGGGCCAACGTCCTGACTTTC. Translated: CASSPRALSGANVLTF. The chain carries TRBV7-9 and TRBJ2-6; D is unresolved. Germline V CDR1 and CDR2: SEHNR, FQNEAQ (reference sequence). V was trimmed by 5 bases and J by 0 bases, leaving 11 bases between them. This CDR3 contains 16 residues. The full variable domain, completed using reference TRBV7-9 and TRBJ2-6, is DTGVSQNPRHKITKRGQNVTFRCDPISEHNRLYWYRQTLGQGPEFLTYFQNEAQLEKSRLLSDRFSAERPKGSFSTLEIQRTEQGDSAMYLCASSPRALSGANVLTFGAGSRLTVL.

This clonotype showed up just a few times. The chain employs TRBV3-1 and TRBJ2-5, with a tentative D call TRBD1 (6 bases). The CDR3 length is 17 residues. Germline V lookup: CDR1 LGHDT, CDR2 YNNKEL (reference sequence). The V end lost 0 bases, the J end lost 3 bases, and 17 bases lay between the germline ends. The CDR3 loop is CASSQDFGTPYKETQYF. CDR3 nucleotide sequence: TGTGCCAGCAGCCAAGATTTCGGGACACCATACAAAGAGACCCAGTACTTC.